This TCR beta chain was obtained from a study of TIL therapy for anti-PD-1-resistant metastatic lung cancer. Time point given: pre-treatment sample, taken before nivolumab and TIL therapy. Sequencing used immunoSEQ v3. This table comes from immunoSEQ multiplex PCR, and its TCRdb copy is limited to in-frame clones, with some not included. The table lists about 59,000 clones, about 81% of them singletons. Only a few counts were recorded for this clone. The source of this sequence is a person between 30 and 80 years old with non-small cell lung cancer. This specimen was blood, taken at baseline.

In nucleotides, the CDR3 is TGTGCCAGCAGCGTAGGCGGGGGGGCTTACAATGAGCAGTTCTTC. Residues: CASSVGGGAYNEQFF. The chain joins TRBV9 to TRBJ2-1, with TRBD2 identical over 9 bases. The ends lost 0 bases at V and 4 bases at J; junction bases unmatched: 2. CDR3 length: 15 amino acids. Per germline, CDR1 SGDLS and CDR2 YYNGEE.